The present T cell receptor beta chain was sequenced within a study of beta chain features in type 1 diabetes. Broader study findings: Whether HLA type influences TCRB rearrangement remained unresolved here. All four CD4+ subsets of Type 1 diabetes patients contained TCRB CDR3s that were moderately but significantly shorter. Researchers caution that PCR might favor shorter templates, equally among patients and controls.

V lost 1 base to trimming and J lost 7 bases, with 25 bases between them. The CDR3 is made up of 18 amino acids. The germline V gene has CDR1 LNHNV and CDR2 YYDKDF (reference sequence). Every isolated RNA sample was fully reverse transcribed, so sequencing captured expressed TCRB transcripts. Naive, central memory and regulatory T cell samples came to a mean of roughly 3.6 million reads. Some clones are missing from TCRdb's copy, which holds only in-frame ones; the method was immunoSEQ multiplex PCR. The table records 640,000 or so clones, over 12% of them present only once. As concerns this clone: The antigen is not known.

Cells sorted by CD45RO/CCR7/CD25/CD127/CD95/CD27 comprised CD4+ naive, central memory, regulatory and stem cell-like memory cells. The sample was naive CD4+ T cells from blood. The TCR originated in a man between 18 and 29 years old with type 1 diabetes. J is TRBJ1-2 and V is TRBV15; the D gene is possibly TRBD1 (6 bases). CDR3 bases: TGTGCCACCAGCAGAGGAGAAGGAAGGGGCCACAGGGCGGGTGGCTACACCTTC. Translation gives CATSRGEGRGHRAGGYTF. The full variable domain, rest sourced from reference TRBV15 and TRBJ1-2, is DAMVIQNPRYQVTQFGKPVTLSCSQTLNHNVMYWYQQKSSQAPKLLFHYYDKDFNNEADTPDNFQSRRPNTSFCFLDIRSPGLGDTAMYLCATSRGEGRGHRAGGYTFGSGTRLTVV.